A selection of T cell receptor beta chains follows, all from one sample in a study of control samples from healthy donors and cancer patients. Here immunoSEQ multiplex PCR was the method, and the copy in TCRdb shows in-frame clones only, minus some. The sample lists some 100,000 clones, more than 85% seen once, with 1.3% in the top ten. Sequencing was done on a sample of blood. The receptors shown here come from a woman in her forties or fifties in good health. Each CDR3 is given without its conserved first and last residue. The D gene is left open where the match is weak. Where a row states a size, it is once, few, many or the class of an expanded clone; other rows omit it.

V gene | D gene | clone size | CDR3 protein
TRBV5-1 | NA | NA | ASSALVGTSRDEQF
TRBV28 | NA | NA | ASSNSGDQPQH
TRBV19 | NA | NA | AGRSSGNTIY
TRBV2 | TRBD2 | NA | ALTSGTYTGELF
TRBV19 | TRBD2 | NA | ASSILGASGRVDTGELF
TRBV10-3 | TRBD2 | NA | AISELASGANEQF
TRBV19 | NA | NA | ASSIRTEGSGNTIY
TRBV12-3/TRBV12-4 | TRBD1 | NA | ASSPTGVAEQY
TRBV6-5 | TRBD1 | NA | ASSSGTGHQPQH
TRBV11-3 | TRBD1 | NA | ASSHVRGGTGENSPLH
TRBV19 | NA | NA | ASTPSGGRWTEAF
TRBV27 | NA | NA | ATLQNTEAF
TRBV9 | TRBD2 | NA | ASTNKGGSGAGELF
TRBV6-5 | NA | NA | ASSYGSQLSDEQF
TRBV18 | NA | NA | ASSLSPPGNLAQPQH
TRBV27 | TRBD1 | NA | ASSSWTGSDSPLH
TRBV4-2 | NA | NA | ASSHFLGTPGESAQY
TRBV7-8 | NA | NA | ASSLVPANTEAF
TRBV27 | NA | once | ASSFLGQPQH
TRBV10-3 | NA | NA | AISESGDGQPQH
TRBV5-6 | TRBD2 | NA | ASSLGAGAYEQY
TRBV20-1 | NA | NA | SAWGEGGYT
TRBV6-2/TRBV6-3 | NA | NA | ASSYTAVNYGYT
TRBV18 | NA | NA | ASLEAASTDTQY
TRBV10-1 | NA | NA | ASSPEVRQTTTLPNYGYT
TRBV7-8 | NA | NA | ASSLAQISGGSTDTQY
TRBV4-1 | NA | NA | ASSQRGAPDTQY
TRBV2 | NA | NA | ASSELGGPSTDTQY
TRBV6-6 | NA | NA | ASSEVSKNIQY
TRBV28 | TRBD1 | NA | ASSRGGDETYEQY
TRBV7-2 | TRBD1 | NA | ASSPRGQGYGYT
TRBV7-7 | NA | once | ASSLENDWGGTEAF
TRBV6-5 | NA | NA | ASSQGRDQPQH
TRBV18 | NA | NA | ASSRDVGGGSEAF
TRBV19 | NA | NA | ASSIDGETEIFGELF
TRBV21-1 | NA | NA | ASSSTRAGALAKNIQY
TRBV7-9 | NA | few | ASSLYSSPPARGTGELF
TRBV21-1 | NA | NA | ASSEDRGTYEQY
TRBV14 | TRBD2 | NA | ASSLAGVETQY
TRBV15 | TRBD1 | NA | ATSVRTTGHGYT
TRBV7-8 | TRBD1 | NA | ASSLARDRRYNEQF
TRBV4-1 | NA | NA | ASSQDPAGNFYGYT
TRBV7-2 | NA | NA | ASSLDPNEKLF
TRBV7-9 | NA | NA | ASSLGGSDTQY
TRBV4-3 | NA | NA | ASSQGGASEKLF
TRBV6-5 | NA | NA | ASRQPGTRNSPLH
TRBV11-2 | NA | NA | ASSETGIEAF
TRBV20-1 | NA | NA | SASRGRRGEKLF
TRBV10-3 | TRBD1 | NA | AISSTGTAGAEAF
TRBV5-1 | NA | NA | ASSLGGEQF
TRBV9 | NA | NA | ASSVAPHNEQF
TRBV28 | TRBD1 | NA | ASISGGSGANVLT
TRBV9 | TRBD2 | NA | ASSDPGLADTGELF